This T cell receptor (beta chain) was identified during a study of T cell repertoires in cytomegalovirus infection. Turning to the study itself: An indication of both CMV infection and matching HLA type came from public TCR beta signatures.

Study-wide findings and caveats: The ex vivo response was dominated by HLA-C-restricted CMV-specific TCR beta clonotypes. Frequencies of public TCR beta families were cumulated, and this identified carriers of CMV plus the relevant HLA.

Via MiXCR, TCRdb re-called the reads, giving one row per CDR3 protein. Among more than 500,000 distinct CDR3 sequences listed, about 17% were seen once. The sample holds a few counts of this clonotype. The antigen is undetermined. Germline CDR1 is SGHVS and CDR2 is FQNEAQ. CDR3 length: 18 amino acids. With 5 bases removed from V and 1 base from J, the gap between germline ends came to 22 bases. The receptor's source is a human donor in good health (CMV status not recorded). Some clones in this sample may be carry-over from other donors' samples. Sequenced: CD8+ T cells from PBMCs. The chain joins TRBV7-8 to TRBJ2-3; maybe TRBD2 (7 bases). The CDR3 spells CASSPKRGGARRTDTQYF. CDR3 bases: TGTGCCAGCAGCCCGAAGCGTGGGGGGGCGAGGCGCACAGATACGCAGTATTTT.